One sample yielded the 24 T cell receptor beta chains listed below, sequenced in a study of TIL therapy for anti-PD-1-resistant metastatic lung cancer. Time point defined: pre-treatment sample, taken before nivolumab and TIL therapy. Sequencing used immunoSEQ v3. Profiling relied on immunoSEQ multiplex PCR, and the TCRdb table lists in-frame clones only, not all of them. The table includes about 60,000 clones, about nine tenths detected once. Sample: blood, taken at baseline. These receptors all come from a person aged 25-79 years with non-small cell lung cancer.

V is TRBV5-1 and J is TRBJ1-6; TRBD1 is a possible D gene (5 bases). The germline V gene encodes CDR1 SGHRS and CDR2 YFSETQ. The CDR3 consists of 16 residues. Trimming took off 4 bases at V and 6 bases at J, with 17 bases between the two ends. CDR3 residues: CASSAPGLGPNSPLHF. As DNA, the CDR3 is TGCGCCAGCAGCGCCCCAGGGCTAGGCCCTAATTCACCCCTCCACTTT.

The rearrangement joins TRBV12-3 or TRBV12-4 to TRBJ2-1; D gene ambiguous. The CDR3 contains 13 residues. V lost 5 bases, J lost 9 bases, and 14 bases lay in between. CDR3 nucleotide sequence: TGTGCCAGCAGTCCCGACTCGTATGCTGAGCAGTTCTTC. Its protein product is CASSPDSYAEQFF.

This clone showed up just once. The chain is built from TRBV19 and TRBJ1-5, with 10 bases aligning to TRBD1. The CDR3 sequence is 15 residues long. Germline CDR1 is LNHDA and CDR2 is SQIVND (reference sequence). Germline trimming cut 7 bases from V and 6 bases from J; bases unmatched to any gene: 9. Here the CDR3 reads CASTGDRGVAQPQHF. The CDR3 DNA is TGTGCCAGTACCGGGGACAGGGGAGTCGCTCAGCCCCAGCATTTT.

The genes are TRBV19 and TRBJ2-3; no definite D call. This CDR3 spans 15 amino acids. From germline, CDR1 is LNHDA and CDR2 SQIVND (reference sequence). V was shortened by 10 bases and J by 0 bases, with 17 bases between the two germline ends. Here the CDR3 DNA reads TGTGCCACCAGCCCATCTAGAGCTAGCACAGATACGCAGTATTTT. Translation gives CATSPSRASTDTQYF.

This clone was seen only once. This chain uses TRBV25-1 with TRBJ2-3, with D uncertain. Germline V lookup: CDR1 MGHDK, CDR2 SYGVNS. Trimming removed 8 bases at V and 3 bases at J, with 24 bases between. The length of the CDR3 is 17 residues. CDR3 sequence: CASHYYSYPTVTDTQYF. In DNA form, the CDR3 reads TGTGCCAGCCATTACTATTCCTATCCAACCGTAACAGATACGCAGTATTTT.

The CDR3, as DNA: TGCGCCAGCAGCCCCCGGGTAACAGGGGACGATGAGCAGTTCTTC. It encodes CASSPRVTGDDEQFF. The V and J genes are TRBV4-1 and TRBJ2-1; 7 nucleotides line up with TRBD1. The germline CDR1 and CDR2 sequences are MGHRA and YSYEKL. This CDR3 region has 15 residues. The V gene end was trimmed by 4 bases and the J gene end by 8 bases; junction bases not matched to a gene: 11.

CDR3 bases: TGTGCCAGCAGTTTACTTGAGACCCAGTACTTC. Amino acids: CASSLLETQYF. The chain carries TRBV28 and TRBJ2-5; unclear D gene. The germline V and J ends were trimmed by 2 bases and 5 bases, with 3 bases remaining between them. CDR3 length: 11 residues. Germline V gene sequence: CDR1 MDHEN, CDR2 SYDVKM.

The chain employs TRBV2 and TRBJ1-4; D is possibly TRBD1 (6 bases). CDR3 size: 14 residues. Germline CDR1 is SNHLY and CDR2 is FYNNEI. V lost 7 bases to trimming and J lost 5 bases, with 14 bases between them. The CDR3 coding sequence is TGTGCCAGCAAAAGTAGGGGGGAAAATGAAAAACTGTTTTTT. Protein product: CASKSRGENEKLFF.

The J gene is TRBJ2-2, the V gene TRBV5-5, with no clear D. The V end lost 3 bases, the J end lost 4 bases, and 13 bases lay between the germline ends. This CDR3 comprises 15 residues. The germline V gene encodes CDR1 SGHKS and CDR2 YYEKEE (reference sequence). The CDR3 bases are TGTGCCAGCAGCTACGACGGATCCAGCACCGGGGAGCTGTTTTTT. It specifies CASSYDGSSTGELFF.

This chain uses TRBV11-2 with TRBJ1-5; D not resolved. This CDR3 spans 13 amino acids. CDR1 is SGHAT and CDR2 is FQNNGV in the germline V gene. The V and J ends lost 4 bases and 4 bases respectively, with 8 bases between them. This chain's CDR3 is CASSSDLNQPQHF. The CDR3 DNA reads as TGTGCCAGCAGCTCCGATCTGAATCAGCCCCAGCATTTT.

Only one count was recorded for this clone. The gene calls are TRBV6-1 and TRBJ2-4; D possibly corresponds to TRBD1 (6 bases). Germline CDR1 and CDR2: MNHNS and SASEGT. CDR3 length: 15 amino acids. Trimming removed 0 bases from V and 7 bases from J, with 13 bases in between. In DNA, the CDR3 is TGTGCCAGCAGTGAAGCTGAACAGGGTTCCAACATTCAGTACTTC. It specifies CASSEAEQGSNIQYF.

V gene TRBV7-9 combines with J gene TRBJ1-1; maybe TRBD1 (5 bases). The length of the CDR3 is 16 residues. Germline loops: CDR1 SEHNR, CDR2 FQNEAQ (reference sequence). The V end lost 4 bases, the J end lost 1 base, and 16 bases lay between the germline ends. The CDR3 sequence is CASSSRNDRPNTEAFF. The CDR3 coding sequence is TGTGCCAGCAGCTCCCGAAACGACAGACCGAACACTGAAGCTTTCTTT.

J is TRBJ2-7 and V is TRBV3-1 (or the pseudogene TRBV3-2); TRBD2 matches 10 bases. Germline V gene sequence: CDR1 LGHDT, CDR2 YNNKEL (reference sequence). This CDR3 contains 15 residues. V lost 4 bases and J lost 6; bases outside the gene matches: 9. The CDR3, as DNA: TGTGCCAGCAGCCCTCAAGCGGGGGGGCTTAGCGAGCAGTACTTC. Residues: CASSPQAGGLSEQYF.

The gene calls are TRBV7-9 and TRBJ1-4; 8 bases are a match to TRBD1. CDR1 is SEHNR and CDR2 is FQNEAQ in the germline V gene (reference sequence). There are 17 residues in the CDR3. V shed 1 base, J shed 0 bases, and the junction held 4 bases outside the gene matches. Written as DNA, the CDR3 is TGTGCCAGCAGCTTAGGATCAGGGGGCGCAACTAATGAAAAACTGTTTTTT. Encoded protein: CASSLGSGGATNEKLFF. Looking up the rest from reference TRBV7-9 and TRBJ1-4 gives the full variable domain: DTGVSQNPRHKITKRGQNVTFRCDPISEHNRLYWYRQTLGQGPEFLTYFQNEAQLEKSRLLSDRFSAERPKGSFSTLEIQRTEQGDSAMYLCASSLGSGGATNEKLFFGSGTQLSVL.

The CDR3: CASSSTGEGSTEAFF. As DNA, the CDR3 is TGTGCCAGCAGTAGTACAGGGGAAGGGAGCACTGAAGCTTTCTTT. The chain uses TRBV2 and TRBJ1-1; TRBD1 matches at 7 bases. The CDR3 has 15 residues. From germline, CDR1 is SNHLY and CDR2 FYNNEI. Germline trimming cut 5 bases from V and 4 bases from J; bases unmatched to any gene: 10.

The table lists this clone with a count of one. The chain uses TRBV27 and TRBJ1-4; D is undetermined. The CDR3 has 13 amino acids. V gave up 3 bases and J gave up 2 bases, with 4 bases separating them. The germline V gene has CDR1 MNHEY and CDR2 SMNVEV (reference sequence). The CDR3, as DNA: TGTGCCAGCAGTTTTTCGACTAATGAAAAACTGTTTTTT. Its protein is CASSFSTNEKLFF.

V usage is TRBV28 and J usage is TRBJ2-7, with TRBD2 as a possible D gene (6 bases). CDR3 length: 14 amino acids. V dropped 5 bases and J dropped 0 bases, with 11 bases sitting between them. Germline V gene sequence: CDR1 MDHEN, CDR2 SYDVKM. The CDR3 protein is CASSQRDFSYEQYF. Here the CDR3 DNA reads TGTGCCAGCAGTCAAAGGGACTTCTCCTACGAGCAGTACTTC.

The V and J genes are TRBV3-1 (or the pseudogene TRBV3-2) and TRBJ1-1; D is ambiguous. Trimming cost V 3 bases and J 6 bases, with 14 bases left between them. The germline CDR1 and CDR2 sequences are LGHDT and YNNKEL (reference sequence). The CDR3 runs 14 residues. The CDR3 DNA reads TGTGCCAGCAGCCACCTTGCTCGAGCTCCTGAAGCTTTCTTT. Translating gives CASSHLARAPEAFF.

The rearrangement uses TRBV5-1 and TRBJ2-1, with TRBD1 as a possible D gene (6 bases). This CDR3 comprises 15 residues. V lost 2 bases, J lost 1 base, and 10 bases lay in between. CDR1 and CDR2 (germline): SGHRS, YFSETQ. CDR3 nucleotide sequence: TGCGCCAGCAGCTTCGTCCAGGGGTCCTACAATGAGCAGTTCTTC. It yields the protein CASSFVQGSYNEQFF.

This CDR3 is CASSPPDRPEAFF. CDR3 DNA: TGTGCCAGCTCACCACCGGACCGACCTGAAGCTTTCTTT. This chain connects TRBV18 to TRBJ1-1, with unresolved D. Germline V lookup: CDR1 KGHSH, CDR2 LQKENI. The CDR3 runs 13 residues. The V end was cut by 0 bases, the J end by 6 bases, with 8 bases between.

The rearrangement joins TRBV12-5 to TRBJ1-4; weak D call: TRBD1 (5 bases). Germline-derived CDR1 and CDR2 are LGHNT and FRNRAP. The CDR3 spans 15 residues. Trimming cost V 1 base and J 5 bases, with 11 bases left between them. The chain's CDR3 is CASGLGLGVNEKLFF. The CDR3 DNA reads TGTGCTAGTGGTTTGGGTTTAGGGGTCAATGAAAAACTGTTTTTT.

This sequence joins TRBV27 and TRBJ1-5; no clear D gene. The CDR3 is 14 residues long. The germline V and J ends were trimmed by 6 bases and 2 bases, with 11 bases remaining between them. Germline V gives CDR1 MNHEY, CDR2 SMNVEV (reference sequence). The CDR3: CASSSREGNQPQHF. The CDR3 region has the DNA TGTGCCAGCAGCTCGAGGGAAGGCAATCAGCCCCAGCATTTT.

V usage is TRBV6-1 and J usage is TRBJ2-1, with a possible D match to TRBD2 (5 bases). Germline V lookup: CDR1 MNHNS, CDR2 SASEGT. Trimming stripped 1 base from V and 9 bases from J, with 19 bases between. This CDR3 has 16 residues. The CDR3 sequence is CASSEGRLPSRGEQFF. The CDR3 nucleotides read TGTGCCAGCAGTGAAGGGAGACTACCATCTCGGGGTGAGCAGTTCTTC.

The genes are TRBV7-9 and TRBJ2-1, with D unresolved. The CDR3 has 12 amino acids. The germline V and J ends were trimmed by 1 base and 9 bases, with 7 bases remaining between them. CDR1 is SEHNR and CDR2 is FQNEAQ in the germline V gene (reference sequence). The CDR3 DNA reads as TGTGCCAGCAGCTTAGTGGTGGGTGAGCAGTTCTTC. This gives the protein CASSLVVGEQFF.